A single sample is the source of the 21 T cell receptor beta chains below, sequenced in a study of lung T cells in sarcoidosis with Löfgren's syndrome. Via MiXCR, TCRdb re-called the reads, giving one row per CDR3 protein. Of 58,000 or so distinct CDR3 sequences in the sample, over 20% were seen once. The specimen was CD4+ T cells from PBMCs. Every receptor here comes from a human donor with sarcoidosis (Löfgren's syndrome or another form), or a control subject (not recorded which).

The rearrangement joins TRBV6-1 to TRBJ1-4, with D hard to call. Looked up from germline, CDR1 is MNHNS and CDR2 is SASEGT. The germline V and J ends were trimmed by 6 bases and 12 bases, with 23 bases remaining between them. The CDR3 is made up of 15 amino acids. Written as DNA, the CDR3 is TGTGCCAGCAGCAACGGACTGACTGATGTCGAAGAACTGTTTTTT. Translating it yields CASSNGLTDVEELFF.

By sample share, this clonotype is medium-sized. V usage is TRBV6-1 and J usage is TRBJ1-1; weak D call: TRBD1 (5 bases). Trimming cost V 6 bases and J 1 base, with 15 bases left between them. The CDR3 loop spans 15 amino acids. CDR1 and CDR2 (germline): MNHNS, SASEGT. The CDR3 here is CASRDAGRKNTEAFF. CDR3 nucleotides: TGTGCCAGCAGGGATGCGGGACGGAAGAACACTGAAGCTTTCTTT.

This clonotype was seen a handful of times. J is TRBJ2-1 and V is TRBV29-1; the D gene is possibly TRBD1 (5 bases). The V and J ends lost 7 bases and 10 bases respectively, with 14 bases between them. The germline V gene encodes CDR1 SQVTM and CDR2 ANQGSEA. This CDR3 is built from 11 residues. The CDR3 sequence: CSATGLEEQFF. Written as DNA, the CDR3 is TGCAGCGCTACAGGTCTGGAGGAGCAGTTCTTC.

This clonotype was found many times. The V gene is TRBV6-1, the J gene TRBJ2-1; no clear D gene. CDR1 is MNHNS, CDR2 SASEGT, per germline. V dropped 5 bases and J dropped 4 bases, with 6 bases sitting between them. This CDR3 spans 12 amino acids. The CDR3 DNA is TGTGCCAGCAGTCCTACATACAATGAGCAGTTCTTC. Translating gives CASSPTYNEQFF.

The sample holds one count of this clonotype. This may arise from a read error, as a much more abundant clone is one base away. The chain employs TRBV5-4 and TRBJ1-1; no firm D call. This CDR3 has 12 residues. From germline, CDR1 is SGHNT and CDR2 YYREEE (reference sequence). The CDR3 loop reads CASNMENIEAFF. In DNA, the CDR3 is TGTGCCAGCAACATGGAGAACATTGAAGCTTTCTTT.

Worth noting for this clonotype: This may be a read error: a much more frequent sequence differs by one nucleotide. This chain links TRBV6-6 with TRBJ1-5; D is uncertain. The CDR3 runs to 15 residues. Looked up from germline, CDR1 is MNHNY and CDR2 is SVGAGI (reference sequence). With 4 bases removed from V and 2 bases from J, the gap between germline ends came to 12 bases. The CDR3 bases are TGTGCCAGCAGTTGCTTTCCGGGTCGCAATCAGCCCCAGCATTTT. Translated, it gives CASSCFPGRNQPQHF.

This clonotype was recorded a few times. The chain combines TRBV4-1 with TRBJ2-7, with 7 bases that match TRBD1. Germline V gene sequence: CDR1 MGHRA, CDR2 YSYEKL. This CDR3 comprises 18 residues. J was trimmed by 9 bases and V by 0 bases; bases with no gene match: 20. The CDR3 region is CASSQDHQGQVPWGRQYV. CDR3 bases: TGCGCCAGCAGCCAAGATCATCAAGGACAGGTCCCCTGGGGAAGGCAGTACGTC.

This clonotype came up many times. V and J are TRBV20-1 and TRBJ2-7; TRBD1 matches 7 bases. Germline CDR1 reads DFQATT; CDR2 reads SNEGSKA (reference sequence). The CDR3 sequence is 14 residues long. Trimming removed 3 bases from V and 2 bases from J; junction bases left unmatched: 7. The CDR3 loop reads CSASSDRDPYEQYV. The CDR3 DNA is TGCAGTGCTAGTAGTGACAGGGACCCCTACGAGCAGTACGTC.

This clonotype showed up many times. The genes are TRBV7-9 and TRBJ1-1, with 9 bases identical to TRBD1. The CDR3 consists of 14 residues. J was trimmed by 6 bases and V by 4 bases; bases with no gene match: 6. CDR1 and CDR2 (germline): SEHNR, FQNEAQ (reference sequence). The CDR3 DNA reads TGTGCCAGCAGCTCACAGGGGGCCTCGGCTGAAGCTTTCTTT. Translated, it gives CASSSQGASAEAFF. Together with reference TRBV7-9 and TRBJ1-1, the CDR3 gives the full variable domain: DTGVSQNPRHKITKRGQNVTFRCDPISEHNRLYWYRQTLGQGPEFLTYFQNEAQLEKSRLLSDRFSAERPKGSFSTLEIQRTEQGDSAMYLCASSSQGASAEAFFGQGTRLTVV.

V gene TRBV5-5 combines with J gene TRBJ2-3; 10 bases are shared with TRBD2. CDR1 and CDR2 from the germline V gene are SGHKS and YYEKEE (reference sequence). The CDR3 totals 17 residues. V lost 4 bases and J lost 5; bases outside the gene matches: 13. The CDR3 loop reads CASSLNTASGSIDTQYF. DNA of the CDR3: TGTGCCAGCAGCCTAAATACCGCTAGCGGGAGTATAGATACGCAGTATTTT.

This clonotype was counted ten times or more. CDR3 loop: CASSNAGGDNQPQHF. CDR3 nucleotides: TGTGCCAGCAGTAACGCAGGGGGGGACAATCAGCCCCAGCATTTT. The V gene is TRBV28, the J gene TRBJ1-5, with 7 bases matching TRBD1. The CDR3 extends over 15 amino acids. Looked up from germline, CDR1 is MDHEN and CDR2 is SYDVKM. The V segment lost 5 bases and the J segment 3 bases; nucleotides outside the gene matches: 7.

This clonotype has a handful of counts. The V and J genes are TRBV10-3 and TRBJ2-3; D unclear. The V end lost 3 bases, the J end lost 1 base, and 11 bases lay between the germline ends. Germline loops: CDR1 ENHRY, CDR2 SYGVKD. This CDR3 is built from 15 residues. The CDR3 nucleotides read TGTGCCATCAGTGAACCGAACCGGGGCACAGATACGCAGTATTTT. Translated, it gives CAISEPNRGTDTQYF.

Ten or more counts support this clonotype. The J gene is TRBJ2-3, the V gene TRBV15; 8 bases are shared with TRBD1. This CDR3 comprises 16 residues. Germline CDR1 LNHNV, CDR2 YYDKDF (reference sequence). After removal of 3 bases from V and 0 bases from J, the junction contained 5 bases not matched to a gene. The CDR3 reads CATSSRTGTSTDTQYF. CDR3 coding DNA: TGTGCCACCAGCAGTAGGACAGGGACTAGCACAGATACGCAGTATTTT.

This clonotype was counted at least ten times. The V call is TRBV20-1, the J call TRBJ2-3; 10 bases fit TRBD2. The CDR3 spans 15 residues. CDR1 and CDR2 (germline): DFQATT, SNEGSKA (reference sequence). V lost 5 bases and J lost 4; bases outside the gene matches: 9. CDR3 nucleotide sequence: TGCAGTGCTGGAAAGCGGGAGGGCCTATCAGATACGCAGTATTTT. Translation: CSAGKREGLSDTQYF.

The genes are TRBV4-1 and TRBJ2-1, with TRBD2 identical over 8 bases. The CDR3 runs to 15 residues. Trimming cost V 1 base and J 5 bases; bases outside gene matches: 4. Per the germline V gene, CDR1 is MGHRA and CDR2 is YSYEKL. CDR3 region: CASSQVLAGNNEQFF. CDR3 sequence (DNA): TGCGCCAGCAGCCAAGTCCTAGCGGGTAACAATGAGCAGTTCTTC.

This clonotype was detected many times. The V call is TRBV6-1, the J call TRBJ1-4, with a tentative D call TRBD1 (5 bases). Germline loops: CDR1 MNHNS, CDR2 SASEGT. Trimming removed 5 bases at V and 10 bases at J, with 11 bases between. The CDR3 has 12 residues. The CDR3 sequence is CASSQGSRKLFF. As DNA, the CDR3 is TGTGCCAGCAGTCAGGGTTCAAGAAAACTGTTTTTT.

The table lists this clonotype with a few counts. The chain has TRBV12-3 or TRBV12-4 and TRBJ1-2, with TRBD1 matching over 11 bases. This CDR3 is 15 amino acids long. With V trimmed by 5 bases and J by 7 bases, 9 bases remained unmatched. The CDR3 region is CASSPGPGTGGGYTF. The CDR3 nucleotides read TGTGCCAGCAGTCCCGGGCCCGGGACAGGGGGTGGCTACACCTTC.

This clonotype has ten or more counts. The V gene is TRBV27, the J gene TRBJ1-4; 9 bases are a match to TRBD1. V trimming: 6 bases; J trimming: 7 bases; junction bases outside the gene matches: 9. The length of the CDR3 is 15 residues. In germline, CDR1 is MNHEY, CDR2 SMNVEV (reference sequence). CDR3 coding DNA: TGTGCCAGCAGACCACAGGGGGCGAAGGGTGAAAAACTGTTTTTT. Translation: CASRPQGAKGEKLFF.

The table lists this clonotype with a few counts. The V and J genes are TRBV19 and TRBJ2-7; 9 nucleotides line up with TRBD2. The V gene's germline CDR1 is LNHDA and CDR2 SQIVND (reference sequence). The CDR3 loop spans 14 amino acids. After removal of 4 bases from V and 3 bases from J, the junction contained 4 bases not matched to a gene. The DNA of the CDR3 is TGTGCCAGTAGTACTAGCGGGAAGAGCTACGAGCAGTACTTC. Translating it yields CASSTSGKSYEQYF. The complete variable domain, with remaining parts taken from reference TRBV19 and TRBJ2-7, reads DGGITQSPKYLFRKEGQNVTLSCEQNLNHDAMYWYRQDPGQGLRLIYYSQIVNDFQKGDIAEGYSVSREKKESFPLTVTSAQKNPTAFYLCASSTSGKSYEQYFGPGTRLTVT.

This clonotype showed up just a few times. The gene calls are TRBV2 and TRBJ2-5; the D is unclear. The CDR3 contains 13 residues. Germline CDR1 and CDR2: SNHLY and FYNNEI. Trimming shortened V by 4 bases and J by 5 bases, and 11 bases separated the two germline ends. In DNA, the CDR3 is TGTGCCAGCAGTGTAGGACGGACGGAGACCCAGTACTTC. This sequence encodes CASSVGRTETQYF.

With respect to this clonotype: A single base separates this from a much larger clone, so it may be a read error. The rearrangement joins TRBV7-2 to TRBJ2-3, with D tentatively TRBD1 (5 bases). The CDR3 contains 15 residues. Germline V lookup: CDR1 SGHTA, CDR2 FQGNSA. The DNA of the CDR3 is TGTGCCAGCAGCCCCCGAATGGACATCACAGATGCGCAGTATTTT. It codes for CASSPRMDITDAQYF.